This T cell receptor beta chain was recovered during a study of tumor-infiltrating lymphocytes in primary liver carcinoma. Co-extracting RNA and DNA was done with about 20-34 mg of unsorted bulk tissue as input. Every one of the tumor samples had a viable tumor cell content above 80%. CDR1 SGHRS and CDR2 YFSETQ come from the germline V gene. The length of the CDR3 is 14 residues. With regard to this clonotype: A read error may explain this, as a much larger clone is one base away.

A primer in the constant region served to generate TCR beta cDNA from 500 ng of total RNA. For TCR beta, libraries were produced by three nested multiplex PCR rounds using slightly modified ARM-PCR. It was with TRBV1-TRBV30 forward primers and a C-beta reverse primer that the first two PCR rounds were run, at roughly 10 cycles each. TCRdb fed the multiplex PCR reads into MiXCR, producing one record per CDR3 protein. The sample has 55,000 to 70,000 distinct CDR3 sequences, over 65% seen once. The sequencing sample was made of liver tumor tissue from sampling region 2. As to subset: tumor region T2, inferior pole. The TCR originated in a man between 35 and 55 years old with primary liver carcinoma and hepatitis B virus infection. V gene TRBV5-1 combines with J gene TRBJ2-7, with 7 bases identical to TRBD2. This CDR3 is CAGSLSGGSYEQYF. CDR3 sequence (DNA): TGCGCCGGCAGCTTGTCGGGAGGCTCATACGAGCAGTACTTC.